What follows are 8 T cell receptor beta chains derived from one specimen sequenced in a study of Ad26.COV2.S vaccination and SARS-CoV-2 variants (dated by TCRdb to about 2021). The library was obtained by the immunoSEQ multiplex PCR assay. TCRdb obtained this table from immuneACCESS and retained in-frame rearrangements with V and J assigned. These tables miss some clones; where compared with another copy, unresolved V genes account for less than half of the shortfall, and the remainder is unexplained. The sample records some 350,000 clones, roughly nine tenths of which are singletons. Around 4% of the sample comes from the top ten. Explained via the paper, the time point label denotes: individuals recovered from natural SARS-CoV-2 infection. The specimen comprised peripheral blood, sampled after recovery from COVID-19. These receptor sequences come from a human donor who had recovered from COVID-19.

The sample holds a few counts of this clone. The rearrangement links TRBV3-1 (or the pseudogene TRBV3-2) to TRBJ1-2; a weak D match, TRBD1 (5 bases). This CDR3 comprises 15 residues. Trimming left V 0 bases short and J 6 bases short, with 14 bases between. Germline V CDR1 and CDR2: LGHDT, YNNKEL (reference sequence). CDR3 region: CASSQDSGRVDGYTF. Here the CDR3 DNA reads TGTGCCAGCAGCCAAGATTCGGGCAGGGTCGATGGCTACACCTTC.

V and J are TRBV3-1 (or the pseudogene TRBV3-2) and TRBJ1-6; maybe TRBD1 (5 bases). CDR1 LGHDT and CDR2 YNNKEL come from the germline V gene (reference sequence). Trimming cost V 6 bases and J 10 bases, with 13 bases left between them. The CDR3 has 13 residues. CDR3 residues: CASRGREESPLHF. CDR3 DNA: TGTGCCAGCAGGGGCAGGGAAGAATCACCCCTCCACTTT.

This chain uses TRBV7-9 with TRBJ1-2; D is uncertain. V lost 2 bases and J lost 11, with 6 bases in between. The CDR3 contains 10 residues. Germline CDR1 SEHNR, CDR2 FQNEAQ (reference sequence). CDR3 sequence: CASSLIDYTF. For the CDR3, the DNA is TGTGCCAGCAGCTTAATAGATTACACCTTC.

This clone was observed once. J is TRBJ2-1 and V is TRBV5-4; D is perhaps TRBD2 (6 bases). Trimming removed 6 bases at V and 0 bases at J, with 10 bases between. CDR1 is SGHNT, CDR2 YYREEE, per germline (reference sequence). This CDR3 is built from 14 residues. CDR3 coding DNA: TGTGCCAGCACCTACGGGGGCTCCTACAATGAGCAGTTCTTC. This gives the protein CASTYGGSYNEQFF.

The chain employs TRBV5-1 and TRBJ1-2, with D possibly matching TRBD1 (5 bases). The length of the CDR3 is 15 residues. V lost 0 bases and J 4 bases, leaving 13 bases between the germline ends. In germline, CDR1 is SGHRS, CDR2 YFSETQ. This chain's CDR3 is CASSLEGLKTYGYTF. The CDR3 nucleotides read TGCGCCAGCAGCTTGGAGGGGCTTAAAACCTATGGCTACACCTTC.

CDR3 coding DNA: TGTGCCAGTAGTATTACAGAGAGCTCCTACAATGAGCAGTTCTTC. It codes for CASSITESSYNEQFF. The chain couples TRBV19 to TRBJ2-1, with D unresolved. V lost 3 bases, J lost 0 bases, and 9 bases lay in between. The CDR3 runs 15 residues. Germline V gene sequence: CDR1 LNHDA, CDR2 SQIVND (reference sequence).

This clone was counted a few times. The V call is TRBV10-3, the J call TRBJ1-3, with D possibly matching TRBD1 (5 bases). This CDR3 comprises 14 residues. The V end was cut by 6 bases, the J end by 1 base, with 10 bases between. The V gene's germline CDR1 is ENHRY and CDR2 SYGVKD. CDR3 sequence: CAISRDESGNTIYF. The CDR3 DNA reads as TGTGCCATCAGCCGGGACGAATCTGGAAACACCATATATTTT.

This clone has a handful of counts. The chain uses TRBV6-5 and TRBJ1-1; possible D gene TRBD1, 6 bases. V lost 4 bases and J lost 2, with 14 bases in between. Germline V gene sequence: CDR1 MNHEY, CDR2 SVGAGI. The CDR3 contains 15 residues. The CDR3 DNA reads as TGTGCCAGCAGTTCGTTTCAGGGGTCCAACACTGAAGCTTTCTTT. It yields the protein CASSSFQGSNTEAFF.